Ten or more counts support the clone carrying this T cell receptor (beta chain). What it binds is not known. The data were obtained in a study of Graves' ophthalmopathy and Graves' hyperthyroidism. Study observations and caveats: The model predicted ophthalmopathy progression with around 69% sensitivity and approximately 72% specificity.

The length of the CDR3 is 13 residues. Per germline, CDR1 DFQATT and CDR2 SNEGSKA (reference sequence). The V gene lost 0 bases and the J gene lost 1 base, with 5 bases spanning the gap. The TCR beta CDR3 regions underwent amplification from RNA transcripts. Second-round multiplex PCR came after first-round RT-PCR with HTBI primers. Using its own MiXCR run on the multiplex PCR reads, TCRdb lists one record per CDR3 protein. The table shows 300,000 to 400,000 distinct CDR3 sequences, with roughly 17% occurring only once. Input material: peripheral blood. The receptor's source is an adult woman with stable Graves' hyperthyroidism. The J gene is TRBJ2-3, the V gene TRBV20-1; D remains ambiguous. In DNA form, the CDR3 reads TGCAGTGCTAGAGATTGGGGCACAGATACGCAGTATTTT. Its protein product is CSARDWGTDTQYF.